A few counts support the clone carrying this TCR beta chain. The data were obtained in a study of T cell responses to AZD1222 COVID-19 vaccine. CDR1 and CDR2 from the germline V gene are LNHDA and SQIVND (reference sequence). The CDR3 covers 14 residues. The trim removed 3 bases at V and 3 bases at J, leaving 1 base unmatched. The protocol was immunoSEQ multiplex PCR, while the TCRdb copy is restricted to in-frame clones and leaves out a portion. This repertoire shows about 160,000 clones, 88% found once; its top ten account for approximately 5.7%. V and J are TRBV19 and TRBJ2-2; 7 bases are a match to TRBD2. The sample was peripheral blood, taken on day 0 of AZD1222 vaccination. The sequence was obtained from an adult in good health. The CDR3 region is CASSMGGDTGELFF. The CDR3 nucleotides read TGTGCCAGTAGTATGGGGGGGGACACCGGGGAGCTGTTTTTT.